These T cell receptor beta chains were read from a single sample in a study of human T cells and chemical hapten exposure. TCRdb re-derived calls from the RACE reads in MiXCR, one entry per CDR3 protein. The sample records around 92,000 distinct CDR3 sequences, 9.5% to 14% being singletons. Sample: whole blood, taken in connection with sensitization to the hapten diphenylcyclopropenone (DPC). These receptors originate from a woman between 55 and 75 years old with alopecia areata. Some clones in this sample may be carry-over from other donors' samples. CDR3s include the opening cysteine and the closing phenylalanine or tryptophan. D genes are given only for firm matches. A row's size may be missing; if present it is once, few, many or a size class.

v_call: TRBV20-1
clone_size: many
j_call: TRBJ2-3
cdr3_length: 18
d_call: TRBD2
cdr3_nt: TGCAGTGCTAACCGGGCTAGCGGGGGGGCTGTTGGGGCAGATACGCAGTATTTT
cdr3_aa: CSANRASGGAVGADTQYF

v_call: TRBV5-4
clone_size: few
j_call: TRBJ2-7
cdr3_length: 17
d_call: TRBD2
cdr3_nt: TGTGCCAGCAGCCGGACTAGCGGGGGGGTCATGTCCTACGAGCAGTACTTC
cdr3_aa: CASSRTSGGVMSYEQYF

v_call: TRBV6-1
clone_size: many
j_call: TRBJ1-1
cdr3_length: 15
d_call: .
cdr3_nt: TGTGCCAGCAGTGATTGGAAGGGGCGGAACACTGAAGCTTTCTTT
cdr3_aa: CASSDWKGRNTEAFF

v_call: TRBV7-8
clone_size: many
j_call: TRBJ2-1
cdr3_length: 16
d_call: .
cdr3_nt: TGTGCCAGCAGCTTACCAGCCGAGGCCCCCTACAATGAGCAGTTCTTC
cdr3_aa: CASSLPAEAPYNEQFF

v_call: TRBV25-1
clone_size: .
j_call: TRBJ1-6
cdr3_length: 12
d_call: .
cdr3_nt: TGTGCCAGCAGTGAGCCCCATTCACCCCTCCACTTT
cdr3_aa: CASSEPHSPLHF

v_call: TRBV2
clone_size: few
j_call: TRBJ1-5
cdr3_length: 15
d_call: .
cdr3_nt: TGTGCCAGCAGTCTACAGGGTCAGAGCAATCAGCCCCAGCATTTT
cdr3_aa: CASSLQGQSNQPQHF

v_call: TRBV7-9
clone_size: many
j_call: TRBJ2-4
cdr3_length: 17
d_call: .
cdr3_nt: TGTGCCAGCAGCTCAAGTTGGGAGGCCTTGGCCAAAAACATTCAGTACTTC
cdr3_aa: CASSSSWEALAKNIQYF

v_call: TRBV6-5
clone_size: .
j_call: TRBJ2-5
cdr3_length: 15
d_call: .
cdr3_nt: TGTGCCAGCAGTTTCGACACACCACCTCAAGAGACCCAGTACTTC
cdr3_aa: CASSFDTPPQETQYF

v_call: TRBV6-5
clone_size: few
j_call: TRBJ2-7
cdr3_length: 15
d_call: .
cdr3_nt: TGTGCCAGCAGTTACTCGTTTTCAGGCAGGTACGAGCAGTACTTC
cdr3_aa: CASSYSFSGRYEQYF

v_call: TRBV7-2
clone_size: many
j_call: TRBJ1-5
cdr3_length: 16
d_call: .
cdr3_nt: TGTGCCAGCAGCCGAAGCGTGGCAGGTAGCAATCAGCCCCAGCATTTT
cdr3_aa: CASSRSVAGSNQPQHF

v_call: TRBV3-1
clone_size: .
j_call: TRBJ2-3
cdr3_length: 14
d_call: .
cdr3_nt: TGTGCCAGCAGCCGTTCATCATTGGCAGATACGCAGTATTTT
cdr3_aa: CASSRSSLADTQYF

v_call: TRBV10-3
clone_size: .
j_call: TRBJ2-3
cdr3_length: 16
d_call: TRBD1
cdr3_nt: TGTGCCTTCAGTGAGTCCACGGGACAGGGCCCAGATACGCAGTATTTT
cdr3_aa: CAFSESTGQGPDTQYF

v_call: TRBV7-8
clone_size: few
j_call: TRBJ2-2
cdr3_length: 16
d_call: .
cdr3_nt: TGTGCCAGCAGCTTAGTGGCAGAGGCGAACACCGGGGAGCTGTTTTTT
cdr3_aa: CASSLVAEANTGELFF

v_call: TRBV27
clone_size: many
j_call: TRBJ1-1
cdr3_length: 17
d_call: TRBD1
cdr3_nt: TGTGCCAGCAGTCCCAGGGCCGCAGGGGGGGGGACCGCTGAAGCTTTCTTT
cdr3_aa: CASSPRAAGGGTAEAFF

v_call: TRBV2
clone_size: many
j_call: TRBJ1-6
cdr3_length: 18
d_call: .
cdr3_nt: TGTGCCAGCAGTGCGGGGACCTCACTTAGCTCCTATAATTCACCCCTCCACTTT
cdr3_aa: CASSAGTSLSSYNSPLHF

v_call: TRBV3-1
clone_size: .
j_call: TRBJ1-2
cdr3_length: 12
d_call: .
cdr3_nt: TGTGCCAGCAGCCTCCTCCGAGGAGACTACACCTTC
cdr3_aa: CASSLLRGDYTF

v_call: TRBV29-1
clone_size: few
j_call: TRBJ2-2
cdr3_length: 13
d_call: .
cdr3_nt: TGCAGCGTTGCCCCGATAGGCTCCGGGGAGCTGTTTTTT
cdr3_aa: CSVAPIGSGELFF

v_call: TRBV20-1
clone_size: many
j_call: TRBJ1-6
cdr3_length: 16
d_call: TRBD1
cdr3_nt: TGCAGTGCTAGAGGCCGCCTACAGGGGATCCGATCACCCCTCCACTTT
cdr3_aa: CSARGRLQGIRSPLHF

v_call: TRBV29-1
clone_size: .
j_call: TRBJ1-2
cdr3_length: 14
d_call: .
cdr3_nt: TGCAGCGTTGACAGGGTCAAAGGAGACTATGGCTACACCTTC
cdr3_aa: CSVDRVKGDYGYTF

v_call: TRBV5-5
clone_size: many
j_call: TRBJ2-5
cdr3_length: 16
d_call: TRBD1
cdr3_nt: TGTGCCAGCAGCTTGGAGACAGGGATTTTGGTAGAGACCCAGTACTTC
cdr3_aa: CASSLETGILVETQYF

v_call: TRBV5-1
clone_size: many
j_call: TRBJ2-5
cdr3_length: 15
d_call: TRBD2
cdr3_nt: TGCGCCAGCAGCTTGTCAGCGGGGTTCGCAGAGACCCAGTACTTC
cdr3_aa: CASSLSAGFAETQYF

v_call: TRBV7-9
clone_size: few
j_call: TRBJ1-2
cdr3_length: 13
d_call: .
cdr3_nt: TGTGCCAGCAGCTTAAGCGCGGGGGCTGGCTACACCTTC
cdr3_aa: CASSLSAGAGYTF

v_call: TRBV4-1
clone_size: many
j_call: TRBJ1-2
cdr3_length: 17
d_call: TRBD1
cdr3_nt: TGCGCCAGCAGCCGCGATCGACAGGGCCGGTTGGGCTATGGCTACACCTTC
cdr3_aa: CASSRDRQGRLGYGYTF

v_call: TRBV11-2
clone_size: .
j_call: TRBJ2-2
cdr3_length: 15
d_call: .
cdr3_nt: TGTGCCAGCAGCTTACGTCCTGATCCGACCGGGGAGCTGTTTTTT
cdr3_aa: CASSLRPDPTGELFF

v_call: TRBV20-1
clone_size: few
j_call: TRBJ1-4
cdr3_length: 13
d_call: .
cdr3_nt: TGCAGTGCTAGGTGGGGGGCGAATGAAAAACTGTTTTTT
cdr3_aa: CSARWGANEKLFF

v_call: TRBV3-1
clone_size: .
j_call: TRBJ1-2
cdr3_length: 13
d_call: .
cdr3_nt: TGTGCCAGCAACCTGGGACAAAACTATGGCTACACCTTC
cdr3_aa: CASNLGQNYGYTF

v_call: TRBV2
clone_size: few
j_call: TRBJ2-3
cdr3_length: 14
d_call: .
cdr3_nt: TGTGCCAGCACCACCATTGGGAGCACAGATACGCAGTATTTT
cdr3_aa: CASTTIGSTDTQYF

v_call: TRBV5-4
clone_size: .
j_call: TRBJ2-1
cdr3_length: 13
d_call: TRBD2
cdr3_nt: TGTGCCAGCAGCTTGGCTAGCGGGGGTGAGCAGTTCTTC
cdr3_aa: CASSLASGGEQFF

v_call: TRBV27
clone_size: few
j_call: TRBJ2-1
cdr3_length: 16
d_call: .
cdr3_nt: TGTGCCAGCAGGGGGGACGGACATCCCTCCTACAATGAGCAGTTCTTC
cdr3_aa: CASRGDGHPSYNEQFF

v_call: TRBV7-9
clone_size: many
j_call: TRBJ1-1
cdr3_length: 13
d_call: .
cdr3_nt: TGTGCCAGCAGCTTAGCGGTGAGGGCTGAAGCTTTCTTT
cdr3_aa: CASSLAVRAEAFF

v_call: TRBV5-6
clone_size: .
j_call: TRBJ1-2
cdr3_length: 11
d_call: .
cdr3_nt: TGTGCCAGCAGCCAGTCTGGCGGCTACACCTTC
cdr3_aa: CASSQSGGYTF

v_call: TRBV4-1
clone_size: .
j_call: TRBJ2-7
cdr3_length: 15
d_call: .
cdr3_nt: TGCGCCAGCAGCCATCCGAGTCCCGGGGAATACGAGCAGTACTTC
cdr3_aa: CASSHPSPGEYEQYF

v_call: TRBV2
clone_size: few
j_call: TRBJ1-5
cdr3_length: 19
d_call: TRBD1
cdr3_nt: TGTGCCAGCAGTGCACCGGGCAGGGGGGTAGGTGGTAGCAATCAGCCCCAGCATTTT
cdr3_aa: CASSAPGRGVGGSNQPQHF

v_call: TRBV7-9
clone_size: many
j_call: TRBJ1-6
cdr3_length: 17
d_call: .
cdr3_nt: TGTGCCAGCAGCTTCCTACTCCCGGGACGAGGGAATTCACCCCTCCACTTT
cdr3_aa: CASSFLLPGRGNSPLHF

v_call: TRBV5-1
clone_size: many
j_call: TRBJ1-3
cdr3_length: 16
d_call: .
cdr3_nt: TGCGCCAGCAGCTTGGGTTCGGCGCAGTCTGGAAACACCATATATTTT
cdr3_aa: CASSLGSAQSGNTIYF